These 10 T cell receptor beta chains came from one sample sequenced in a study of blood T cell repertoires in COVID-19. Sequencing used immunoSEQ multiplex PCR; TCRdb keeps in-frame clones, though not all of them. The sample consists of 95,000 or so clones, 86% of them appearing once. Sequenced input: peripheral blood. These receptors were taken from an older man with active or convalescent COVID-19.

The rearrangement joins TRBV6-5 to TRBJ2-1; 9 nucleotides line up with TRBD2. J lost 9 bases, V lost 1 base, and 7 bases had no gene match. This CDR3 contains 15 residues. Germline assignment: CDR1 MNHEY and CDR2 SVGAGI. CDR3 sequence: CASSYLTSGGGEQFF. CDR3 sequence (DNA): TGTGCCAGCAGTTACTTGACTAGCGGAGGAGGTGAGCAGTTCTTC.

CDR3 in DNA: TGTGCCTGGAGTGCCTCGCGTGGAGCGGGGCGCTACGAGCAGTACTTC. This translates into CAWSASRGAGRYEQYF. This chain links TRBV30 with TRBJ2-7; 7 positions agree with TRBD2. This CDR3 spans 16 amino acids. V lost 1 base to trimming and J lost 3 bases; unmatched junction nucleotides: 12. CDR1 and CDR2 from the germline V gene are GTSNPN and SVGIG (reference sequence).

This clone was counted a few times. V usage is TRBV16 and J usage is TRBJ1-6; D perhaps matches TRBD1 (6 bases). Germline CDR1 and CDR2: KGHSY and FQNENV. V was shortened by 4 bases and J by 8 bases, with 12 bases between the two germline ends. The CDR3 totals 14 residues. CDR3 coding DNA: TGTGCCAGCAGCCGTGGGGGCGCGGATTCACCCCTCCACTTT. It yields the protein CASSRGGADSPLHF. Variable domain in full (rest from reference TRBV16 and TRBJ1-6): GEEVAQTPKHLVRGEGQKAKLYCAPIKGHSYVFWYQQVLKNEFKFLISFQNENVFDETGMPKERFSAKCLPNSPCSLEIQATKLEDSAVYFCASSRGGADSPLHFGNGTRLTVT.

This clone was counted between two and nine times. This chain joins TRBV19 and TRBJ1-3; D not certain. The germline gives CDR1 LNHDA, CDR2 SQIVND (reference sequence). This CDR3 spans 15 amino acids. V was cut by 6 bases and J by 0 bases, with 12 bases left in between. In DNA form, the CDR3 reads TGTGCCAGTAGCCCCTCCGGGTTCTCTGGAAACACCATATATTTT. Its translation: CASSPSGFSGNTIYF.

In this sample, this clone turned up a few times. The V gene is TRBV19, the J gene TRBJ1-1; D is possibly TRBD1 (6 bases). Germline CDR1 is LNHDA and CDR2 is SQIVND (reference sequence). The V and J ends lost 6 bases and 7 bases respectively, with 15 bases between them. CDR3 length equals 13 residues. CDR3 in DNA: TGTGCCAGTAGCAGAACAGGGCCCAATGAAGCTTTCTTT. This codes for CASSRTGPNEAFF.

This chain connects TRBV10-3 to TRBJ1-1; no firm D call. V was clipped by 4 bases and J by 6 bases, with 12 bases between them. The germline V gene encodes CDR1 ENHRY and CDR2 SYGVKD. This CDR3 region has 13 residues. The CDR3 nucleotides are TGTGCCATCAGTGGGGGAGAGCGCTCTGAAGCTTTCTTT. Amino acids: CAISGGERSEAFF.

The chain links TRBV6-2 or TRBV6-3 to TRBJ2-1; 9 bases align to TRBD2. Germline trimming cut 3 bases from V and 2 bases from J; bases unmatched to any gene: 8. Germline V gene data show CDR1 as MNHEY and CDR2 as SVGEGT. The CDR3 has 17 amino acids. The CDR3 nucleotides are TGTGCCAGCAGTTATCCCTTAGCGGGAGTCGCCTACAATGAGCAGTTCTTC. It translates to CASSYPLAGVAYNEQFF.

The chain has TRBV2 and TRBJ1-6, with 10 bases that match TRBD1. Germline-derived CDR1 and CDR2 are SNHLY and FYNNEI. The CDR3 has 15 residues. The junction had 4 bases not matched to a gene; V was cut back by 2 bases and J by 9 bases. The CDR3 sequence is CASSELGQGSSPLHF. The CDR3 coding sequence is TGTGCCAGCAGTGAATTGGGACAGGGGAGTTCACCCCTCCACTTT.

The chain recombines TRBV4-2 with TRBJ2-7; D ambiguous. The CDR3 has 13 residues. The V gene lost 4 bases and the J gene lost 5 bases, with 12 bases spanning the gap. Germline CDR1 LGHNA, CDR2 YNFKEQ. CDR3 amino acids: CASSLWPGDEQYF. The CDR3 nucleotides are TGTGCCAGCAGCCTCTGGCCGGGTGACGAGCAGTACTTC.

The chain links TRBV4-3 to TRBJ2-4; TRBD2 matches at 14 bases. V trimming: 0 bases; J trimming: 1 base; junction bases outside the gene matches: 5. The CDR3 is 19 residues long. Per germline, CDR1 LGHNA and CDR2 YSLEER. In nucleotides, the CDR3 is TGCGCCAGCAGCCAAGAGGGGACTAGCGGGAGTATGGCCAAAAACATTCAGTACTTC. Translated, it gives CASSQEGTSGSMAKNIQYF.